The text below deals with one T cell receptor (beta chain). This record comes from a study of blood T cell repertoires in COVID-19. Background on the study: Samples of COVID-19 (acute and convalescent) were obtained from the United States, Italy and Spain.

The CDR3 is 17 residues long. J gave up 3 bases and V 5 bases, and 12 bases lay outside the gene matches. CDR1 is SGHAT, CDR2 FQNNGV, per germline. Assignment of participants to cohorts was predicated upon participant-reported clinical history. In the original processing: Amplification of reference gene primers was used by the study to estimate nucleated cell counts. Repertoires were generated with immunoSEQ multiplex PCR, while TCRdb's copy carries only in-frame clones and drops some. That table gives V, J and clone size, and the DNA gave D and trimming. The top ten clones hold around 4.4% of a sample with 340,000 or so clones, about 86% of them seen once.

The sample was PBMCs or T cells enriched from blood (not recorded which). The TCR was taken from a woman between 40 and 55 years old with acute COVID-19. This chain uses TRBV11-2 with TRBJ2-2, with TRBD2 identical over 7 bases. CDR3 sequence: CASSPHRLAEYTGELFF. The CDR3 nucleotides read TGTGCCAGCAGCCCCCATAGGCTAGCGGAATACACCGGGGAGCTGTTTTTT. Full variable domain (rest looked up from reference TRBV11-2 and TRBJ2-2): EAGVAQSPRYKIIEKRQSVAFWCNPISGHATLYWYQQILGQGPKLLIQFQNNGVVDDSQLPKDRFSAERLKGVDSTLKIQPAKLEDSAVYLCASSPHRLAEYTGELFFGEGSRLTVL.